The clone carrying this T cell receptor beta chain was seen more than once but under ten times. This specimen belongs to a study of T-cell reconstitution after alpha-beta-depleted transplantation in children. It was with unique molecular identifiers that the TCRbeta library was prepared. Each CDR3 protein gets one entry after TCRdb re-called the PCR reads with MiXCR. The sample shows roughly 400,000 distinct CDR3 sequences, around 20% of them seen only once. V was cut by 6 bases and J by 4 bases, with 13 bases left in between. CDR3 size: 14 residues. Germline CDR1 MDHEN, CDR2 SYDVKM. The rearrangement uses TRBV28 and TRBJ1-5; D gene ambiguous. This sample comprised PBMCs from the stem cell graft donor, obtained from the stem cell graft. The sequence came from a human donor who donated a stem cell graft to a child with acute myeloid leukemia. The CDR3 nucleotides are TGTGCCAGCAGCTTGCAGCGAGTTAATCAGCCCCAGCATTTT. It yields the protein CASSLQRVNQPQHF.